This T cell receptor (beta chain) was found in a study of shared clonotypes between healthy human individuals. Points from the study as a whole: Non-shared clonotypes showed lower generation probabilities than clonotypes common to all four donors. Sharing across four donors was highest in naive CD4 (approximately 5%) and lowest in memory CD8 (approximately 0.4%).

Concerning this clone: The target antigen is unknown.

Germline V gives CDR1 SQVTM, CDR2 ANQGSEA. The junction had 5 bases not matched to a gene; V was cut back by 1 base and J by 6 bases. CDR3 size: 14 residues. Negatively enriched CD4+ T cells were divided by CD45RA into naive and memory. Every subset's genomic DNA went evenly onto several immunoSEQ plates. Libraries were prepared by immunoSEQ multiplex PCR; TCRdb keeps only in-frame clonotypes and omits some of them. The data hold about 1.1 million clones, with 78% observed a single time. The chain employs TRBV29-1 and TRBJ1-2; TRBD1 matches 10 bases. The sample was memory CD4+ T cells from PBMCs. Subset specified: CD45RA-negative fraction. This clonotype was obtained from a man aged 18 to 29 in good health. Some clones in this sample may be carry-over from other donors' samples. The CDR3 region has the DNA TGCAGCGTTGAAGGCAAGGGACAGGGGAATGGCTACACCTTC. Translation: CSVEGKGQGNGYTF.